This T cell receptor (beta chain) is drawn from a study of T-cell reconstitution after alpha-beta-depleted transplantation in children. The ends were cut back, 5 bases at V and 10 bases at J, with 12 bases in the middle. This CDR3 region has 12 residues. The library targeted TCRbeta and was prepared with unique molecular identifiers. MiXCR, run by TCRdb on the PCR reads, gives a single entry per CDR3 protein. The top ten hold roughly 5.5% of the sample, which has 400,000 to 500,000 distinct CDR3 sequences, about a tenth seen once. This clonotype was seen many times. Sample: PBMCs from the stem cell graft donor, taken from the stem cell graft. V and J are TRBV12-3 or TRBV12-4 and TRBJ2-1; D gene unclear. This clonotype was obtained from a human donor who donated a stem cell graft to a child with acute myeloid leukemia. CDR3 nucleotides: TGTGCCAGCAGTCTTCGGGCCCAGGAGCAGTTCTTC. Protein product: CASSLRAQEQFF.